Presented here are 5 T cell receptor beta chains from one specimen sequenced in a study of identical twins. TCRdb re-called the 5' RACE reads with MiXCR, one entry per CDR3 protein. The table has some 250,000 distinct CDR3 sequences, approximately 12% seen once. This same sample was also part of a study on yellow fever vaccine responses in identical twins.

The sample comprised memory (CD45RO+) T cells sorted from blood. The receptors stem from a woman between 18 and 29 years old in good health.

Ten or more counts support this clonotype. The chain is built from TRBV5-1 and TRBJ2-2; TRBD1 might be the D (6 bases). This CDR3 comprises 14 residues. Germline lookup yields CDR1 SGHRS and CDR2 YFSETQ. V was shortened by 3 bases and J by 1 base, with 7 bases between the two germline ends. Written as DNA, the CDR3 is TGCGCCAGCAGCTCGACAGGGAACACCGGGGAGCTGTTTTTT. Translated, it gives CASSSTGNTGELFF. The variable domain in full, completed from reference TRBV5-1 and TRBJ2-2, reads KAGVTQTPRYLIKTRGQQVTLSCSPISGHRSVSWYQQTPGQGLQFLFEYFSETQRNKGNFPGRFSGRQFSNSRSEMNVSTLELGDSALYLCASSSTGNTGELFFGEGSRLTVL.

The chain recombines TRBV6-4 with TRBJ2-3; 11 positions agree with TRBD2. From germline, CDR1 is MRHNA and CDR2 SNTAGT. The CDR3 contains 21 residues. With V trimmed by 2 bases and J by 1 base, 17 bases remained unmatched. CDR3 residues: CASSDPVLAGGLKDGTDTQYF. The CDR3 nucleotides read TGTGCCAGCAGTGACCCCGTCCTAGCGGGGGGTCTCAAGGACGGCACAGATACGCAGTATTTT.

This sequence joins TRBV2 and TRBJ2-7; the match to TRBD1 covers 7 bases. V was clipped by 7 bases and J by 5 bases; unmatched bases: 11. This CDR3 is 14 amino acids long. Germline V gives CDR1 SNHLY, CDR2 FYNNEI. The CDR3 protein is CASKSLTGTHEQYF. CDR3 DNA: TGTGCCAGCAAATCTTTGACAGGGACCCACGAGCAGTACTTC.

This clonotype showed up many times. This chain links TRBV5-1 with TRBJ2-7, with D perhaps TRBD1 (6 bases). This CDR3 is built from 14 residues. The germline CDR1 and CDR2 sequences are SGHRS and YFSETQ. The V end lost 0 bases, the J end lost 8 bases, and 15 bases lay between the germline ends. The CDR3 bases are TGCGCCAGCAGCTTGGTTAGGACAGAGGATCAGCAGTACTTC. Amino acids: CASSLVRTEDQQYF.

This clonotype was recorded at least ten times. CDR3 in amino acids: CASRGQLNTGELFF. As DNA, the CDR3 is TGTGCCAGCAGAGGACAGCTAAACACCGGGGAGCTGTTTTTT. This chain uses TRBV2 with TRBJ2-2; a weak D match, TRBD1 (6 bases). Trimming took 6 bases from V and 2 from J, leaving 10 bases between them. Germline V lookup: CDR1 SNHLY, CDR2 FYNNEI. The CDR3 spans 14 residues.